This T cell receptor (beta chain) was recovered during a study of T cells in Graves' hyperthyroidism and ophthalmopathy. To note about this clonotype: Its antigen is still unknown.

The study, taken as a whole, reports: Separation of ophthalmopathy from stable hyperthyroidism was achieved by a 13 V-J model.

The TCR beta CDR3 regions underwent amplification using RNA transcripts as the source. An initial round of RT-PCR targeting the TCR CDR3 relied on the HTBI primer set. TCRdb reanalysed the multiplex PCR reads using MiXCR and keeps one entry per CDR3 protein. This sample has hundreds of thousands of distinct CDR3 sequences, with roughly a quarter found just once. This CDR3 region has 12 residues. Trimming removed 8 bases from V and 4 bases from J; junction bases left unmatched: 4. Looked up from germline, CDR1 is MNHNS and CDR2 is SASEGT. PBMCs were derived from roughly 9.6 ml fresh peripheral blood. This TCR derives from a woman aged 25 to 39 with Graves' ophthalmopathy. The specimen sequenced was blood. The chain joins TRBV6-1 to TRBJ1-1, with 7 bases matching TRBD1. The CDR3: CASADRVTEAFF. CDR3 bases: TGTGCCAGCGCCGACAGGGTCACTGAAGCTTTCTTT.